This TCR beta chain was found in a study of blood T cell repertoires in COVID-19. Study-level background: Material from acute and convalescent COVID-19 was sourced from the United States, Italy and Spain. PBMCs, B-cell-depleted T cells, or T cells were the source of the cDNA or gDNA that made up the material.

Looked up from germline, CDR1 is LGHDT and CDR2 is YNNKEL (reference sequence). CDR3 length: 15 residues. V lost 2 bases and J lost 1; bases outside the gene matches: 4. Measured with immunoSEQ multiplex PCR; TCRdb has only the in-frame clones, and not every one. The sample lists about 190,000 clones, around 85% occurring once. This TCR was recovered from a woman between 25 and 40 years old who had recovered from COVID-19. The chain employs TRBV3-1 (or the pseudogene TRBV3-2) and TRBJ1-1; 7 bases are a match to TRBD1. The sequencing input was PBMCs or T cells enriched from blood (not recorded which). The CDR3 DNA follows: TGTGCCAGCAGCCAAACGGACAGGCCGAACACTGAAGCTTTCTTT. This gives the protein CASSQTDRPNTEAFF.